The 18 T cell receptor beta chains given below trace back to one sample, sequenced in a study of T cell changes during pregnancy in multiple sclerosis. The method was immunoSEQ multiplex PCR; TCRdb's version includes in-frame clones alone and lacks a portion of them. The repertoire has 58,000 or so clones, around 89% of them found once; the top ten carry 1.8%. Sequenced material: peripheral blood, taken after pregnancy. The receptor set was obtained from a female donor with multiple sclerosis, enrolled in a pregnancy study.

This chain joins TRBV9 and TRBJ1-1; 11 bases map to TRBD1. The J segment lost 3 bases and the V segment lost 3 bases, leaving 13 bases of the junction unmatched. The CDR3 length is 18 residues. Germline CDR1 is SGDLS and CDR2 is YYNGEE. Written as DNA, the CDR3 is TGTGCCAGCAGCGCCAGAAGTAGTAGGGACAGGGGGGACACTGAAGCTTTCTTT. This translates into CASSARSSRDRGDTEAFF.

The chain is built from TRBV2 and TRBJ1-5, with D possibly matching TRBD1 (6 bases). Germline lookup yields CDR1 SNHLY and CDR2 FYNNEI. CDR3 length equals 13 residues. Trimming removed 4 bases from V and 2 bases from J, with 6 bases in between. The CDR3 region is CASSGTGNQPQHF. The CDR3 nucleotides are TGTGCCAGCAGTGGGACAGGCAATCAGCCCCAGCATTTT.

The genes are TRBV7-9 and TRBJ2-7; 12 bases align to TRBD2. Trimming removed 5 bases from V and 2 bases from J; junction bases left unmatched: 10. This CDR3 has 17 residues. In germline, CDR1 is SEHNR, CDR2 FQNEAQ (reference sequence). The CDR3 nucleotides read TGTGCCAGCAGCCCCAGGGGGACTAGCGGGCGAACCTACGAGCAGTACTTC. Protein sequence: CASSPRGTSGRTYEQYF. The variable domain in full, completed from reference TRBV7-9 and TRBJ2-7, reads DTGVSQNPRHKITKRGQNVTFRCDPISEHNRLYWYRQTLGQGPEFLTYFQNEAQLEKSRLLSDRFSAERPKGSFSTLEIQRTEQGDSAMYLCASSPRGTSGRTYEQYFGPGTRLTVT.

The chain is built from TRBV9 and TRBJ1-3; 8 bases fit TRBD1. The CDR3 runs 17 residues. The V and J ends lost 3 bases and 2 bases, in that order; junction bases with no gene match: 10. Looked up from germline, CDR1 is SGDLS and CDR2 is YYNGEE. CDR3: CASSGRQGAGAGNTIYF. The CDR3 DNA sequence: TGTGCCAGCAGCGGGAGGCAGGGGGCAGGGGCTGGAAACACCATATATTTT.

This clone was seen just once. The rearrangement uses TRBV6-5 and TRBJ1-1; unclear D gene. The V end lost 5 bases, the J end lost 8 bases, and 15 bases lay between the germline ends. Germline lookup yields CDR1 MNHEY and CDR2 SVGAGI. CDR3 length: 13 residues. The CDR3 DNA sequence: TGTGCCAGCAGTCAATTGTCGGGTCCCGAAGCTTTCTTT. Translating gives CASSQLSGPEAFF.

The genes are TRBV5-5 and TRBJ1-2, with TRBD1 identical over 7 bases. Germline loops: CDR1 SGHKS, CDR2 YYEKEE (reference sequence). The CDR3 runs 16 residues. With 5 bases clipped from V and 3 bases from J, the junction kept 13 bases outside the gene matches. The CDR3 loop is CASSPGQAVTYYGYTF. CDR3 bases: TGTGCCAGCAGTCCCGGACAGGCCGTTACCTACTATGGCTACACCTTC.

The chain has TRBV10-3 and TRBJ1-2, with D unclear. Germline assignment: CDR1 ENHRY and CDR2 SYGVKD. V was pared by 4 bases and J by 8 bases, with 14 bases between. This CDR3 is built from 13 residues. DNA of the CDR3: TGTGCCATCAGTGGTGGCGGGTCTTTCGGCTACACCTTC. Residues: CAISGGGSFGYTF.

The chain employs TRBV6-1 and TRBJ2-2; D is possibly TRBD2 (6 bases). In germline, CDR1 is MNHNS, CDR2 SASEGT. The V end lost 1 base, the J end lost 2 bases, and 8 bases lay between the germline ends. This CDR3 has 15 amino acids. This CDR3 reads CASSEVGLNTGELFF. The CDR3, as DNA: TGTGCCAGCAGTGAAGTGGGACTCAACACCGGGGAGCTGTTTTTT.

This clone is a singleton in its sample. The chain joins TRBV7-6 to TRBJ2-7; maybe TRBD2 (5 bases). The germline CDR1 and CDR2 sequences are SGHVS and FNYEAQ. V lost 0 bases and J lost 5, with 8 bases in between. The CDR3 sequence is 13 residues long. As DNA, the CDR3 is TGTGCCAGCAGCTTAGCGTACGGGGACGAGCAGTACTTC. Protein: CASSLAYGDEQYF.

The chain has TRBV19 and TRBJ1-2, with 8 bases fitting TRBD1. CDR3 size: 17 residues. V was pared by 6 bases and J by 8 bases, with 20 bases of the junction left unmatched. Germline V gives CDR1 LNHDA, CDR2 SQIVND (reference sequence). CDR3: CASSNRGQEQRWRGYTF. The CDR3 coding sequence is TGTGCCAGTAGCAATAGGGGACAGGAACAGCGATGGCGGGGCTACACCTTC.

The chain combines TRBV6-1 with TRBJ2-5, with a tentative D call TRBD2 (6 bases). The CDR3 extends over 15 amino acids. V was pared by 4 bases and J by 1 base, with 13 bases between. The germline V gene has CDR1 MNHNS and CDR2 SASEGT. CDR3 sequence: CASSAGRTTQETQYF. The CDR3 DNA is TGTGCCAGCAGTGCGGGGAGGACTACCCAAGAGACCCAGTACTTC.

CDR3 sequence: CASSLDGLYGYTF. The DNA of the CDR3 is TGTGCCAGCTCCCTAGACGGACTCTATGGCTACACCTTC. The chain recombines TRBV18 with TRBJ1-2; D is uncertain. V lost 6 bases to trimming and J lost 4 bases, with 12 bases between them. CDR3 length: 13 amino acids. Germline lookup yields CDR1 KGHSH and CDR2 LQKENI.

The chain joins TRBV10-3 to TRBJ1-2; D is possibly TRBD1 (5 bases). Trimming took off 8 bases at V and 6 bases at J, with 16 bases between the two ends. Germline lookup yields CDR1 ENHRY and CDR2 SYGVKD. The CDR3 runs to 13 residues. Here the CDR3 DNA reads TGTGCCATCGAAGGTTCAGGGCCGGATGGCTACACCTTC. Translation: CAIEGSGPDGYTF.

V and J are TRBV5-6 and TRBJ1-4, with D unclear. Germline CDR1 is SGHDT and CDR2 is YYEEEE. The CDR3 runs to 18 residues. The germline V and J ends were trimmed by 0 bases and 0 bases, with 15 bases remaining between them. The CDR3 protein is CASSLALFADSTNEKLFF. In DNA, the CDR3 is TGTGCCAGCAGCTTGGCCTTATTCGCGGATTCAACTAATGAAAAACTGTTTTTT.

The chain carries TRBV5-1 and TRBJ2-5; D is perhaps TRBD1 (5 bases). CDR1 is SGHRS, CDR2 YFSETQ, per germline. Trimming cost V 1 base and J 1 base, with 14 bases left between them. The CDR3 sequence is 16 residues long. CDR3 residues: CASSLYSGAGQETQYF. The CDR3 DNA sequence: TGCGCCAGCAGCTTGTATAGTGGGGCTGGCCAAGAGACCCAGTACTTC.

V gene TRBV14 combines with J gene TRBJ2-7, with 8 nucleotides matching TRBD2. The CDR3 runs to 15 residues. CDR1 and CDR2 (germline): SGHDN, FVKESK. The junction had 10 bases not matched to a gene; V was cut back by 4 bases and J by 5 bases. The CDR3 DNA is TGTGCCAGCAGCCCTTGGGGACTAGACCTCGACGAGCAGTACTTC. Encoded protein: CASSPWGLDLDEQYF.

This rearrangement joins TRBV29-1 to TRBJ1-1; weak D call: TRBD1 (6 bases). The CDR3 length is 14 residues. Germline loops: CDR1 SQVTM, CDR2 ANQGSEA. Trimming removed 2 bases at V and 5 bases at J, with 15 bases between. The CDR3 sequence is CSVEIIAGVTEAFF. CDR3 DNA: TGCAGCGTTGAAATTATTGCAGGGGTAACTGAAGCTTTCTTT.

V usage is TRBV7-9 and J usage is TRBJ1-1; D ambiguous. The CDR3 sequence is 11 residues long. Germline loops: CDR1 SEHNR, CDR2 FQNEAQ (reference sequence). Trimming shortened V by 6 bases and J by 8 bases, and 10 bases separated the two germline ends. The CDR3 nucleotides are TGTGCCAGCAGTTTTACAGTGGAAGCTTTCTTT. Amino acids: CASSFTVEAFF.